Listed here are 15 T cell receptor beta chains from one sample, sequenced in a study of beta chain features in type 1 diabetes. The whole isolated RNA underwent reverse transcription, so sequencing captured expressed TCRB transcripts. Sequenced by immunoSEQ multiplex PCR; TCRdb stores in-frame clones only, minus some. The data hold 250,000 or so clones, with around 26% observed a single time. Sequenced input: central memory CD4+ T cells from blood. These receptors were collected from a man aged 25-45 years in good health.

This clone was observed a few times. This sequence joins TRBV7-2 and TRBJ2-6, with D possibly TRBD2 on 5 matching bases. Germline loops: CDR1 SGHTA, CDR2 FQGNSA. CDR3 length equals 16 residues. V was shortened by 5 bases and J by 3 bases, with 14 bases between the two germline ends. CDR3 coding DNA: TGTGCCAGCAGCCCAACTAGGACTGGTGGGGCCAACGTCCTGACTTTC. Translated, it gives CASSPTRTGGANVLTF.

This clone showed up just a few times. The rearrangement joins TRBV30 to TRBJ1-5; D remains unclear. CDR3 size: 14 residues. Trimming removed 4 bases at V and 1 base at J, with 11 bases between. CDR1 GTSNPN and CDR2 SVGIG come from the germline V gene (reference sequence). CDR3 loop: CAWNNRESNQPQHF. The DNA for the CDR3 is TGTGCCTGGAATAACCGGGAGAGCAATCAGCCCCAGCATTTT.

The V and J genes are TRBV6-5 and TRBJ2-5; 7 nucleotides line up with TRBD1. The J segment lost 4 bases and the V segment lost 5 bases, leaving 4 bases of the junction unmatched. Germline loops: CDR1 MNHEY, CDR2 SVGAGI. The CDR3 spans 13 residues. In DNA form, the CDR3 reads TGTGCCAGCAGTCCCCGACAGGGAGAGACCCAGTACTTC. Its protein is CASSPRQGETQYF.

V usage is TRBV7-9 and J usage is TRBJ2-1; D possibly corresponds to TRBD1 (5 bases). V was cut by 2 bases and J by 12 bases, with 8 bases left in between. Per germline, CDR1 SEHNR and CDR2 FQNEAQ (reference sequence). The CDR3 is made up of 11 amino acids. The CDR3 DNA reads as TGTGCCAGCAGCTTAACCAGGGTGCAGTTCTTC. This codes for CASSLTRVQFF.

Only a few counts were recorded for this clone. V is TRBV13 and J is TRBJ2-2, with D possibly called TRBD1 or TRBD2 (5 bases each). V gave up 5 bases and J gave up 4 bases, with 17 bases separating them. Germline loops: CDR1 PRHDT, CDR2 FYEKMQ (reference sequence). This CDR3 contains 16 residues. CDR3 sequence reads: CASSPRDRRPTGELFF. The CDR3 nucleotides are TGTGCCAGCAGCCCCCGGGACCGAAGACCCACCGGGGAGCTGTTTTTT.

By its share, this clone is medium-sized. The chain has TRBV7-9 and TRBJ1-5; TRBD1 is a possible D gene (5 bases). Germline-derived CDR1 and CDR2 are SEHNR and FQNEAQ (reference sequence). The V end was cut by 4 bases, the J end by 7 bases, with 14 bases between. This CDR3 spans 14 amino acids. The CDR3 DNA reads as TGTGCCAGCAGCTCAGCAGGGCGGGGACAGCCCCAGCATTTT. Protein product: CASSSAGRGQPQHF.

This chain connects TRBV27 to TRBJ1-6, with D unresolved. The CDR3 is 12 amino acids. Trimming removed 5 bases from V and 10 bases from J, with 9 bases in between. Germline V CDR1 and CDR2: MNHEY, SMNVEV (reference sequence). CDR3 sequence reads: CASSLWGSPLHF. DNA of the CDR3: TGTGCCAGCAGTCTCTGGGGATCACCCCTCCACTTT.

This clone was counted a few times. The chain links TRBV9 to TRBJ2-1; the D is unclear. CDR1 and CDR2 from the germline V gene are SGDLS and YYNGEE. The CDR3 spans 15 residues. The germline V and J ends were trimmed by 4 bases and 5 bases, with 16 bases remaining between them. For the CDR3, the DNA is TGTGCCAGCAGCACCGTACCGGAGTTCCACAATGAGCAGTTCTTC. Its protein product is CASSTVPEFHNEQFF.

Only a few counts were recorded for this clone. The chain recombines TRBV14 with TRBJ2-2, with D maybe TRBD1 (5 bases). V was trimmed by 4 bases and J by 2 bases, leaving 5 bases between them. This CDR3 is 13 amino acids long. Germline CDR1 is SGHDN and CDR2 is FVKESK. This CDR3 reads CASSRGNTGELFF. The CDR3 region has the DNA TGTGCCAGCAGCCGGGGCAACACCGGGGAGCTGTTTTTT.

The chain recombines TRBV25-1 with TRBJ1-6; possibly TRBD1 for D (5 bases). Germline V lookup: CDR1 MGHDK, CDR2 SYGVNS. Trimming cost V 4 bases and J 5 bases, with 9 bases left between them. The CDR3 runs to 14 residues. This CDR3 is CASSGRENNSPLHF. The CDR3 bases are TGTGCCAGCAGTGGCAGGGAAAATAATTCACCCCTCCACTTT. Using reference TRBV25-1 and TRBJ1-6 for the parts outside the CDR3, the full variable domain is EADIYQTPRYLVIGTGKKITLECSQTMGHDKMYWYQQDPGMELHLIHYSYGVNSTEKGDLSSESTVSRIRTEHFPLTLESARPSHTSQYLCASSGRENNSPLHFGNGTRLTVT.

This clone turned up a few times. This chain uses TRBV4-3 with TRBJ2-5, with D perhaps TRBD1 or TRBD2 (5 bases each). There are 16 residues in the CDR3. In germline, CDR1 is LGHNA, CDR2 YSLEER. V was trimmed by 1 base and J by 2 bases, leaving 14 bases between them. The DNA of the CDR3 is TGCGCCAGCAGCCAAGCGGGACGGGACCCGCAAGAGACCCAGTACTTC. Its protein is CASSQAGRDPQETQYF.

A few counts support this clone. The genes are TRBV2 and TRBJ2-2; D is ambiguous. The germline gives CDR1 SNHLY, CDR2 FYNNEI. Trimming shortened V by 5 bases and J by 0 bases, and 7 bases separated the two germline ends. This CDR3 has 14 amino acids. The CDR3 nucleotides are TGTGCCAGCAGTACCACAGCGAACACCGGGGAGCTGTTTTTT. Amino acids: CASSTTANTGELFF.

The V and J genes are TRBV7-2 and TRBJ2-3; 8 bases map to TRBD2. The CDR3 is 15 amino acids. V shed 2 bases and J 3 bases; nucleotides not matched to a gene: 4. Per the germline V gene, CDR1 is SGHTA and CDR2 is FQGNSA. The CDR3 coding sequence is TGTGCCAGCAGCTTAAACGGGAGGGGGACAGATACGCAGTATTTT. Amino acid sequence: CASSLNGRGTDTQYF.

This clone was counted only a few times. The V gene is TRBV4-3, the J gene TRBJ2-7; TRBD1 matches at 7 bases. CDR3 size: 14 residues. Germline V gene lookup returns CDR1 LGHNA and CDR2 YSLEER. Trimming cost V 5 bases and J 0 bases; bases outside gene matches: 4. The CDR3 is CASSARTGSYEQYF. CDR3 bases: TGCGCCAGCAGCGCACGGACAGGCTCCTACGAGCAGTACTTC.

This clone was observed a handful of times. The CDR3 coding sequence is TGTGCCAGCAGCTTCTCAAGGGGGGTGGCCGAGCAGTACTTC. It yields the protein CASSFSRGVAEQYF. The V and J genes are TRBV5-4 and TRBJ2-7; D assignment may be TRBD1 or TRBD2 (6 bases each). CDR1 and CDR2 from the germline V gene are SGHNT and YYREEE (reference sequence). This CDR3 spans 14 amino acids. V was shortened by 2 bases and J by 6 bases, with 15 bases between the two germline ends.